This T cell receptor beta chain appears in the sequencing data of a study of human T cells and chemical hapten exposure (dated by TCRdb to the early 2020s). With respect to the entire study: For sensitization, 2% DPC in acetone was applied to a 2 cm by 2 cm area of upper inner arm skin. Peripheral blood TCR repertoire changes were tracked in vivo in alopecia patients during primary and secondary sensitization to the hapten diphenylcyclopropenone (DPC). Patch tests used Finn chambers with 0.01% DPC on the upper back, scored after 6 days by International Contact Dermatitis Research Group standards. Blood for TCR sequencing was provided by twenty-nine alopecia patients at one to four time points (pre-sensitization, 2, 6 and 24 weeks). Throughout the roughly 25-week study period, patients were also given weekly therapeutic DPC doses on the scalp. Patient blood was sampled pre-sensitization (week 0) and at 2, 6 and about 24 weeks after DPC sensitization. Libraries were pooled for sequencing, and variation in per-sample TCR yields was attributed mainly to small differences in library volumes within the pool. Alopecia areata with under or over 50% scalp involvement, alopecia totalis and alopecia universalis were represented in the patient cohort, which was mostly female. What the research found in general, with its limitations: After repeated subsampling, changes were observed in the strength of the expansion versus patch-test correlation and in the threshold at which the correlation became significant. Patch test score was positively correlated with the number of PT1 expanded TCRs, with significance at thresholds 8, 16 and 32 but not at 4. DPC sensitization did not change the number of TCRs with a frequency above 1 in 1000, and there was no evidence of changes in global repertoire structure. Because every patient had alopecia, a presumed autoimmune disease, the patients' immune response might differ from that of healthy individuals. Compared with pre-sensitization or healthy control sets, expanded TCRs formed significantly more large CDR3 similarity clusters, which is consistent with antigen-driven responses.

This clonotype appeared many times. Its antigen is unknown. No much larger clone is present one base from it, and per-base qualities are unavailable. What the time point label conveys for this sample: patch test 1, 2 weeks after DPC sensitization. Read against the paper, the sample's treatment or condition label means: therapeutic diphenylcyclopropenone sensitization with weekly scalp DPC. Blood at each patch-test visit was drawn before the patch test was applied. Patients were eligible if aged 18 to 70, diagnosed with alopecia and judged suitable for DPC therapy, and pregnant patients were excluded. Unfractionated whole blood was collected in Tempus Blood RNA tubes, and total RNA was extracted from that blood. The germline V gene sets CDR1 to SNHLY and CDR2 to FYNNEI. Counted from cysteine to phenylalanine, this CDR3 has 13 amino acids. The entry retains the CDR3 DNA only, 39 bases that are in frame from base 1. Deletion took 4 bases off V and 0 bases off J, with a span of 6 bases between the germline ends.

Libraries were prepared through RACE. The run used a NextSeq 500. Library preparation attached unique molecular identifiers to individual cDNA molecules for quantitative, reproducible TCR counting. Each blood RNA sample was used to sequence both TCR alpha and TCR beta chains. Per the original workflow: A median of roughly 98,000 TCRs per sample was observed, with a range of 23,224 to 690,600. The Decombinator software suite was used to annotate V, J and CDR3 in the TCR reads. For the PS versus PT1 abundance plots, all samples were subsampled to the same number of TCRs (28,000). TCRs were defined as expanded if absent before sensitization and observed at least eight times at the 2-week time point. TCRdb itself trimmed the public reads at Q25 with fastp, ran MiXCR and retained productive beta chains. Identical CDR3 protein sequences are pooled into one entry, listed with their most common genes and DNA. Clone size and V and J calls follow TCRdb, not the original study. The table for this sample lists over 95,000 distinct CDR3 sequences; about an eighth of them were counted only once. 2% to 2.5% of the sample is taken by the ten largest.

This chain joins TRBV2 to TRBJ1-2; no D gene can be assigned with confidence. Sequencing was performed on whole blood, taken in connection with sensitization to the hapten diphenylcyclopropenone (DPC). The origin of this receptor is a woman aged 40 to 50 with alopecia areata. Some clones in this sample may be carry-over from other donors' samples. The nucleotides read TGTGCCAGCAGTGCAGAACCTAACTATGGCTACACCTTC. This encodes CASSAEPNYGYTF.